The rows below give T cell receptor beta chains drawn from one sample of a study of CD8+ T cells in alopecia areata. Repertoires were generated with immunoSEQ multiplex PCR, while TCRdb's copy carries only in-frame clones and drops some. Among some 14,000 clones listed, 50% to 60% were seen once. The sequences come from skin, collected at week 0. Every receptor here comes from a human donor with alopecia areata. Each CDR3 is given with its conserved first and last residue. Each record gives: clone size, J gene, V gene, D gene, CDR3 protein, CDR3 DNA. D genes are given only for firm matches. Clone size is not always given. Where it is, it says once, few, many or a class for expanded clones.

-,TRBJ2-1,TRBV7-9,TRBD2,CASSLSPKSGGTSNEQFF,TGTGCCAGCAGCTTAAGCCCAAAGAGCGGGGGGACCTCCAATGAGCAGTTCTTC
-,TRBJ2-3,TRBV27,TRBD1,CASSRPRDRLSTDTQYF,TGTGCCAGCAGTAGACCGCGGGACAGGCTGAGCACAGATACGCAGTATTTT
-,TRBJ1-2,TRBV5-1,-,CASSSLGRDYGYTF,TGCGCCAGCAGCTCTCTGGGCAGGGACTATGGCTACACCTTC
-,TRBJ1-2,TRBV20-1,-,CRGGSYGYTF,TGCAGGGGGGGTAGCTATGGCTACACCTTC
-,TRBJ2-7,TRBV7-9,TRBD2,CASSSLLLGLAGAAYEQYF,TGTGCCAGCAGCTCGCTTCTACTGGGACTAGCGGGGGCCGCCTACGAGCAGTACTTC
medium-sized,TRBJ2-4,TRBV6-1,-,CASSEVIAKNIQYF,TGTGCCAGCAGTGAAGTCATAGCCAAAAACATTCAGTACTTC
-,TRBJ1-1,TRBV7-2,-,CASRLQGDTEAFF,TGTGCCAGCAGGCTACAGGGAGACACTGAAGCTTTCTTT
-,TRBJ2-7,TRBV6-6,TRBD1,CASRLRGQKKRNF,TGTGCCAGCAGACTAAGGGGACAGAAAAAAAGAAACTTC
-,TRBJ2-6,TRBV7-3,-,CASSRRQAVSGANVLTF,TGTGCCAGCAGCCGTCGACAGGCTGTCTCTGGGGCCAACGTCCTGACTTTC
-,TRBJ2-3,TRBV6-5,-,CASSYGQGLSTDTQYF,TGTGCCAGCAGTTACGGTCAGGGTTTAAGTACAGATACGCAGTATTTT
-,TRBJ1-6,TRBV7-2,-,CASSYNGGWDNSPLHF,TGTGCCAGCAGCTATAACGGGGGATGGGATAATTCACCCCTCCACTTT
few,TRBJ1-3,TRBV7-2,TRBD1,CASSNQGGAGRNTIYF,TGTGCCAGCAGTAATCAGGGGGGCGCGGGTAGAAACACCATATATTTT
-,TRBJ1-1,TRBV27,-,CASSTGSTEAFF,TGTGCCAGCAGTACAGGGTCTACTGAAGCTTTCTTT
-,TRBJ2-5,TRBV7-9,TRBD1,CASSSAFRTGQLETQYF,TGTGCCAGCAGCTCCGCTTTCCGGACAGGGCAATTGGAGACCCAGTACTTC
few,TRBJ2-5,TRBV11-1,-,CASSSPDWGLEETQYF,TGTGCCAGCAGCTCCCCAGATTGGGGGCTCGAGGAGACCCAGTACTTC
-,TRBJ2-3,TRBV7-2,TRBD1,CASSLDRGRDTQYF,TGTGCCAGCAGCCTGGACAGGGGAAGGGATACGCAGTATTTT
-,TRBJ2-2,TRBV6-6,-,CASSYSFTAGELFF,TGTGCCAGCAGTTACTCGTTTACGGCCGGGGAGCTGTTTTTT
-,TRBJ2-7,TRBV6-6,-,CASSYSPDGAYEQYF,TGTGCCAGCAGTTACTCGCCTGACGGGGCCTACGAGCAGTACTTC
-,TRBJ2-1,TRBV19,TRBD1,CATHGTGQTNEQFF,TGTGCCACCCATGGGACAGGTCAAACCAATGAGCAGTTCTTC
once,TRBJ2-7,TRBV29-1,TRBD1,CSVGGDRGSPYSYEQYF,TGCAGCGTTGGGGGGGACAGGGGGTCCCCGTACTCCTACGAGCAGTACTTC
few,TRBJ2-5,TRBV7-9,TRBD2,CASSLTPGLVGETQYF,TGTGCCAGCAGCTTAACCCCCGGACTAGTGGGAGAGACCCAGTACTTC
-,TRBJ1-1,TRBV5-4,TRBD1,CASSFRQGGTEAFF,TGTGCCAGCAGCTTCAGACAGGGAGGCACTGAAGCTTTCTTT
-,TRBJ2-1,TRBV5-4,TRBD2,CASSSMTSWGNEQFF,TGTGCCAGCAGCTCTATGACTAGCTGGGGCAATGAGCAGTTCTTC
-,TRBJ2-3,TRBV7-9,TRBD2,CASSSPIAGASTDTQYF,TGTGCCAGCAGCAGTCCTATAGCGGGGGCTAGCACAGATACGCAGTATTTT
-,TRBJ2-7,TRBV6-1,-,CASSRTDYEQYF,TGTGCTTCCTCACGGACAGACTACGAGCAGTACTTC
few,TRBJ2-2,TRBV15,-,CATSRGGPTGELFF,TGTGCCACCAGCAGAGGGGGCCCCACCGGGGAGCTGTTTTTT
-,TRBJ1-1,TRBV5-1,TRBD1,CASSLEINRGRTEAFF,TGCGCCAGCAGCTTGGAAATAAACAGGGGGAGGACTGAAGCTTTCTTT
-,TRBJ2-1,TRBV7-2,-,CASSLGRGRSYNEQFF,TGTGCCAGCAGCTTAGGACGGGGGAGGTCCTACAATGAGCAGTTCTTC
once,TRBJ2-5,TRBV7-2,-,CASSLGTMRRETQYF,TGTGCCAGCAGCTTAGGGACTATGAGGAGAGAGACCCAGTACTTC
-,TRBJ2-7,TRBV30,-,CAWSVRYEQYF,TGTGCCTGGAGTGTACGCTACGAGCAGTACTTC
-,TRBJ2-7,TRBV2,TRBD2,CASSDVAGWNHEQYF,TGTGCCAGCAGTGACGTAGCGGGTTGGAACCACGAGCAGTACTTC
once,TRBJ2-1,TRBV4-1,TRBD2,CASRLSGTSGGVEQFF,TGCGCCAGCAGACTATCCGGGACTAGCGGGGGGGTTGAGCAGTTCTTC
few,TRBJ2-4,TRBV19,-,CASSRQGRNIQYF,TGTGCCAGTAGTAGGCAGGGAAGGAACATTCAGTACTTC
-,TRBJ2-3,TRBV7-2,TRBD2,CASSLSGGRRDTQYF,TGTGCCAGCAGCTTGAGCGGGGGGAGGAGGGATACGCAGTATTTT
few,TRBJ1-1,TRBV28,-,CASLEGGSEAFF,TGTGCCAGCTTGGAGGGGGGATCTGAAGCTTTCTTT
-,TRBJ2-1,TRBV7-2,TRBD2,CASSLVLAGGRSSYNEQFF,TGTGCCAGCAGCTTAGTGCTAGCGGGGGGGCGGAGCTCCTACAATGAGCAGTTCTTC
few,TRBJ1-1,TRBV4-1,TRBD1,CASSQEPGGNTEAFF,TGCGCCAGCAGCCAGGAACCAGGGGGGAACACTGAAGCTTTCTTT
-,TRBJ2-7,TRBV20-1,-,CSARPSYEQYF,TGCAGTGCTAGACCCTCCTACGAGCAGTACTTC
-,TRBJ1-1,TRBV10-3,-,CAISEVQALNTEAFF,TGTGCCATCAGTGAGGTTCAGGCCTTGAACACTGAAGCTTTCTTT
-,TRBJ1-1,TRBV6-5,-,CASSYSNVNTEAFF,TGTGCCAGCAGTTACTCGAACGTGAACACTGAAGCTTTCTTT
-,TRBJ1-2,TRBV6-5,-,CASSYSKDFYGYTF,TGTGCCAGCAGTTACTCGAAAGATTTCTATGGCTACACCTTC
-,TRBJ2-7,TRBV23-1,-,CASSQGLGYEQYF,TGCGCCAGCAGTCAGGGATTGGGGTACGAGCAGTACTTC
few,TRBJ2-4,TRBV27,-,CASRLLGGRKNIQYF,TGTGCCAGCAGATTGCTGGGGGGGCGAAAAAACATTCAGTACTTC
-,TRBJ2-2,TRBV4-2,-,CASSQSERGGTGELFF,TGTGCCAGCAGCCAAAGCGAGAGGGGAGGCACCGGGGAGCTGTTTTTT
-,TRBJ1-4,TRBV7-9,-,CASSLRGALNEKLFF,TGTGCCAGCAGCTTAAGGGGGGCGCTTAATGAAAAACTGTTTTTT
-,TRBJ2-5,TRBV29-1,-,CSVVPGTAQETQYF,TGCAGCGTGGTCCCCGGGACTGCCCAAGAGACCCAGTACTTC
-,TRBJ2-7,TRBV30,TRBD1,CAWNPLRDSTYEQYF,TGTGCCTGGAACCCCCTCCGGGACAGCACCTACGAGCAGTACTTC
few,TRBJ2-1,TRBV7-9,TRBD1,CASTRQGANNEQFF,TGTGCCAGCACCAGACAGGGCGCCAACAATGAGCAGTTCTTC
-,TRBJ1-4,TRBV5-4,TRBD1,CASSSRQGLNEKLFF,TGTGCCAGCAGCTCACGACAGGGCCTTAATGAAAAACTGTTTTTT
-,TRBJ2-7,TRBV21-1,-,CASSKAGSPYEQYF,TGTGCCAGCAGCAAAGCCGGCAGTCCCTACGAGCAGTACTTC
few,TRBJ2-7,TRBV28,TRBD1,CASSRLPGQDSYEQYF,TGTGCCAGCAGCCGACTCCCGGGACAGGACTCCTACGAGCAGTACTTC
-,TRBJ1-3,TRBV5-4,-,CASSSDTSSGNTIYF,TGTGCCAGCAGCTCAGACACGAGCTCTGGAAACACCATATATTTT
-,TRBJ1-5,TRBV27,TRBD1,CASRSHRGPPFDQPQHF,TGTGCCAGCAGGAGTCACAGGGGCCCCCCTTTTGATCAGCCCCAGCATTTT
-,TRBJ2-3,TRBV4-1,TRBD2,CASTYDGGASTDTQYF,TGCGCCAGCACCTACGACGGGGGGGCTAGCACAGATACGCAGTATTTT
-,TRBJ2-7,TRBV7-2,-,CAGSSQGLVGEQYF,TGTGCCGGGTCCTCCCAGGGCCTCGTAGGCGAGCAGTACTTC
-,TRBJ2-7,TRBV29-1,-,CSVGQGFRGNEQYF,TGCAGCGTTGGGCAGGGTTTCCGAGGTAACGAGCAGTACTTC